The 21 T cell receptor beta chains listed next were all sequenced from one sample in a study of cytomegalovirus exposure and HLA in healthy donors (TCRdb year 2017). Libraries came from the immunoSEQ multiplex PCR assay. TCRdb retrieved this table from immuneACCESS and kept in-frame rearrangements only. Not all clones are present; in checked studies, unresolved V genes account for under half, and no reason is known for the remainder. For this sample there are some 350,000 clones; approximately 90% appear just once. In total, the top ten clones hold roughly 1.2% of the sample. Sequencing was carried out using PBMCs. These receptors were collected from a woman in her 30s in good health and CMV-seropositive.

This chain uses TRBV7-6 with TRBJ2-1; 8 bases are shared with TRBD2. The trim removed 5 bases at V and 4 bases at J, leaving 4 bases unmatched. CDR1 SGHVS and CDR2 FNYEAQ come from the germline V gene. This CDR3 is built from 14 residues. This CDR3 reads CASSRGGAYNEQFF. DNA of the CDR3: TGTGCCAGCAGCCGGGGGGGGGCGTACAATGAGCAGTTCTTC.

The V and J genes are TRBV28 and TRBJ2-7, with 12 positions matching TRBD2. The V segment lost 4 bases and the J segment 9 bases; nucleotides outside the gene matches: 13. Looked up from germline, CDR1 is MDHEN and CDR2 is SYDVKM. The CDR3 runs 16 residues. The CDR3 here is CASSSTTSGSTWVQYF. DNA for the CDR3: TGTGCCAGCAGTTCTACGACTAGCGGGAGTACATGGGTGCAGTACTTC.

The CDR3 DNA is TGTGCCAGCCAACCGGAGTTCCTCTACAATGAGCAGTTCTTC. Translated: CASQPEFLYNEQFF. This chain joins TRBV19 and TRBJ2-1; D remains unclear. Germline assignment: CDR1 LNHDA and CDR2 SQIVND (reference sequence). V lost 9 bases and J 3 bases, leaving 15 bases between the germline ends. There are 14 residues in the CDR3.

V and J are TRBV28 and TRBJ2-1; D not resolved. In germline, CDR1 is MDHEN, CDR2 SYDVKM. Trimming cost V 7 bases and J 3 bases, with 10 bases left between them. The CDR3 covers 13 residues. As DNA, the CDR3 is TGTGCCAGCAACGTTGGCAACTACAATGAGCAGTTCTTC. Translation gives CASNVGNYNEQFF.

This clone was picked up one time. CDR3 loop: CASRTTPLDGYTF. As DNA, the CDR3 is TGTGCCAGCAGAACGACGCCCCTAGATGGCTACACCTTC. The V call is TRBV28, the J call TRBJ1-2; no clear D. V shed 6 bases and J shed 6 bases, with 14 bases lying between them. The V gene's germline CDR1 is MDHEN and CDR2 SYDVKM. This CDR3 region has 13 residues.

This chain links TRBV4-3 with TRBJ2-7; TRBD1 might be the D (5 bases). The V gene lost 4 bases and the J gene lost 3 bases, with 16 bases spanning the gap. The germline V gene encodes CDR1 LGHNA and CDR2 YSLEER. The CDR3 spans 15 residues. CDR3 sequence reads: CASSPDVAGIYEQYF. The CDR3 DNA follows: TGCGCCAGCAGCCCAGACGTGGCAGGGATCTACGAGCAGTACTTC.

Here the CDR3 reads CASSGRDREKGKLFF. DNA for the CDR3: TGTGCCAGCAGCGGGAGGGACAGGGAAAAGGGAAAACTGTTTTTT. V is TRBV6-1 and J is TRBJ1-4, with 9 bases identical to TRBD1. The length of the CDR3 is 15 residues. The V segment lost 6 bases and the J segment 10 bases; nucleotides outside the gene matches: 12. The germline V gene has CDR1 MNHNS and CDR2 SASEGT.

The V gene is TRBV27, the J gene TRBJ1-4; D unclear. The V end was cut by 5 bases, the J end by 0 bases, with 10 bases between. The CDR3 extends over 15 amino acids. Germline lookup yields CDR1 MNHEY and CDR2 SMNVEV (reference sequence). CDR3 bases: TGTGCCAGCAGTCCGGTACTCTCAACTAATGAAAAACTGTTTTTT. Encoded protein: CASSPVLSTNEKLFF.

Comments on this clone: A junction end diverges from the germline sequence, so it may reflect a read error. This chain's CDR3 is CACSHVETGGNEKLFF. CDR3 sequence (DNA): TGCGCCTGCAGCCATGTTGAGACAGGGGGCAATGAAAAACTGTTTTTT. The J gene is TRBJ1-4, the V gene TRBV4-1; TRBD1 matches 10 bases. The CDR3 has 16 amino acids. CDR1 is MGHRA and CDR2 is YSYEKL in the germline V gene.

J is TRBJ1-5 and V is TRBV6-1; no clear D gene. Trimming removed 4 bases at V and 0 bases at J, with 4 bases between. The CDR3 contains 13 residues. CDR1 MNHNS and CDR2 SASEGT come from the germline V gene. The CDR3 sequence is CASSAVSNQPQHF. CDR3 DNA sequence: TGTGCCAGCAGTGCCGTTAGCAATCAGCCCCAGCATTTT.

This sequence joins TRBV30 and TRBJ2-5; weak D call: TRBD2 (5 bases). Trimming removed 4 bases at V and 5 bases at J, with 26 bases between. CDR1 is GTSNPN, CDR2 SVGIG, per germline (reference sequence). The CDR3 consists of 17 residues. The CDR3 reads CAWNYRSGPILWETQYF. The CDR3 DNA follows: TGTGCCTGGAATTATAGGAGCGGACCCATTCTCTGGGAGACCCAGTACTTC.

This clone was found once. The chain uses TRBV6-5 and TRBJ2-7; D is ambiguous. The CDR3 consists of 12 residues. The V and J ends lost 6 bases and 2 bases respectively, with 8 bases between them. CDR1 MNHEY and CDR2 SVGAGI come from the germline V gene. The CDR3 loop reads CASRKTPYEQYF. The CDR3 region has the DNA TGTGCCAGCAGGAAGACACCCTACGAGCAGTACTTC.

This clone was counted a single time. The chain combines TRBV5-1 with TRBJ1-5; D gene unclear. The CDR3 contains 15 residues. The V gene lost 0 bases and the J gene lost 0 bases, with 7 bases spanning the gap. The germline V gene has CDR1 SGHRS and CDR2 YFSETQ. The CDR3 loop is CASSLDGDSNQPQHF. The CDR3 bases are TGCGCCAGCAGCTTGGACGGAGATAGCAATCAGCCCCAGCATTTT.

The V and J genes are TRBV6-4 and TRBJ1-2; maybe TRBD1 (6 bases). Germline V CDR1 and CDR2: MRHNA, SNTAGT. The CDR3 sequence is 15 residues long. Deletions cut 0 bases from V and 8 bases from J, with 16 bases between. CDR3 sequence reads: CASSDSGTGTGGYTF. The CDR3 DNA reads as TGTGCCAGCAGTGACTCGGGAACAGGGACTGGCGGCTACACCTTC.

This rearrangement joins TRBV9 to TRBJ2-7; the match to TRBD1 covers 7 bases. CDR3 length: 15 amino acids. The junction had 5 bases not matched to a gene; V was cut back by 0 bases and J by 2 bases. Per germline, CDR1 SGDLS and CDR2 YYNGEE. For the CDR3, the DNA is TGTGCCAGCAGCGTAGTTCAGGGGGACCCCTACGAGCAGTACTTC. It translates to CASSVVQGDPYEQYF.

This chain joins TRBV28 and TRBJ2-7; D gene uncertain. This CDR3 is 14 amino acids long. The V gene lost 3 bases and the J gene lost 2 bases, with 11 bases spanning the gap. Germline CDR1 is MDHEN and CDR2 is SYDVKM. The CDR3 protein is CASSFKDGPYEQYF. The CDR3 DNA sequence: TGTGCCAGCAGTTTCAAGGACGGGCCCTACGAGCAGTACTTC. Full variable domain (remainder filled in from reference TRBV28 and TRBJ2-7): DVKVTQSSRYLVKRTGEKVFLECVQDMDHENMFWYRQDPGLGLRLIYFSYDVKMKEKGDIPEGYSVSREKKERFSLILESASTNQTSMYLCASSFKDGPYEQYFGPGTRLTVT.

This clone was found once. The CDR3 here is CASSLPAQGDYEQYF. The CDR3 bases are TGTGCCAGCAGCTTGCCGGCACAGGGGGACTACGAGCAGTACTTC. The chain has TRBV5-8 and TRBJ2-7; 8 bases align to TRBD1. The germline CDR1 and CDR2 sequences are SGHTS and YDEGEE. With 1 base clipped from V and 3 bases from J, the junction kept 6 bases outside the gene matches. The CDR3 totals 15 residues.

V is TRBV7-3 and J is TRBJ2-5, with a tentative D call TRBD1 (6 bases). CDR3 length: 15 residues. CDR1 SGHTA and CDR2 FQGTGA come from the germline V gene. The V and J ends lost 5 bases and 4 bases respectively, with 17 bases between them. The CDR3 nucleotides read TGTGCCAGCAGCCCCACCCCGGGGACAATAGAGACCCAGTACTTC. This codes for CASSPTPGTIETQYF.

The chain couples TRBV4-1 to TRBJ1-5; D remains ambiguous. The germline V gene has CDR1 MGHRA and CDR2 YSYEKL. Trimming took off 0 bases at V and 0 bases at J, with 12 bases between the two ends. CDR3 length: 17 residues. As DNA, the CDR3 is TGCGCCAGCAGCCAAGATTTCACCGTGTATAGCAATCAGCCCCAGCATTTT. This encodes CASSQDFTVYSNQPQHF.

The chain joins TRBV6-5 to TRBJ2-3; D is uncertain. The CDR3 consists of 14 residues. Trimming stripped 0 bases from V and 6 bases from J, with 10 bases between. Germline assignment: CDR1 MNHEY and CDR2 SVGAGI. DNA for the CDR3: TGTGCCAGCAGTTACTCGAAGCCCTCGGATACGCAGTATTTT. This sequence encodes CASSYSKPSDTQYF.

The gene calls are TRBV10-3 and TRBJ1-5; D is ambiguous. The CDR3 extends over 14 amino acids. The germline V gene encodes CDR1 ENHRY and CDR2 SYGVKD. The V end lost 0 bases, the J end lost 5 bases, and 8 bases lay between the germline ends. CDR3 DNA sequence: TGTGCCATCAGTGAGTCGTCAGGAGATCAGCCCCAGCATTTT. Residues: CAISESSGDQPQHF.